The source of this T cell receptor beta chain is a study of early T cells in non-severe SARS-CoV-2 infection. The CDR3 consists of 11 residues. CDR1 is SQVTM, CDR2 ANQGSEA, per germline. V lost 8 bases and J 4 bases, leaving 11 bases between the germline ends. Using its own MiXCR run on the 5' RACE reads, TCRdb lists one record per CDR3 protein. The table has approximately 46,000 distinct CDR3 sequences, 6.1% seen once. There are many counts of this clonotype. This TCR came from an adult who was a healthcare worker with PCR-confirmed SARS-CoV-2 infection or an uninfected control (not recorded which). Input material: whole blood. The rearrangement uses TRBV29-1 and TRBJ2-5; D gene unclear. Written as DNA, the CDR3 is TGCAGCACCCAGAAGAGAGAGACCCAGTACTTC. Its translation is CSTQKRETQYF.